A single sample is the source of the 3 T cell receptor beta chains below, sequenced in a study of CD8+ T cells in alopecia areata. As the sequencing template, cDNA was produced by extracting RNA and reverse transcribing it. The table came from immunoSEQ multiplex PCR; TCRdb's copy has only in-frame clones and leaves some out. Recorded here are some 120,000 clones, none singletons. What was sequenced was lesional skin. These receptors came from a C3H/HeJ mouse with alopecia areata. For the strain, the MHC haplotype given is H2-k.

This clone came up a few times. The genes are named according to mouse. The sequence runs out 4 residues before the end of the CDR3; the remainder is reconstructed from the germline J gene. V is TRBV13-3 and J is TRBJ2-3, with D possibly being TRBD1 (5 bases). CDR1 and CDR2 (germline): NNHDY, SYVADS. This CDR3 comprises 15 residues. The V end was cut by 3 bases, the J end by 0 bases, with 11 bases between. The part of the CDR3 DNA that was read is TGTGCCAGCAGTGGGACATACACTAGTGCAGAA. Encoded protein: CASSGTYTSAE. In full, the CDR3 is CASSGTYTSAETLYF.

On this clone: Germline and genes: mouse. The read falls 4 residues short of the CDR3 end, and the missing part is taken from the germline J gene. Additional DNA sequences in this sample encode the identical CDR3. The V and J genes are TRBV14 and TRBJ2-3, with 8 bases aligning to TRBD2. V lost 3 bases, J lost 0 bases, and 3 bases stayed unmatched. The CDR3 is made up of 15 amino acids. Germline V gene data show CDR1 as SGHDT and CDR2 as FRDEAV. The sequenced CDR3 bases are TGTGCCAGCAGTTCTGGGGGGCCTAGTGCAGAA. Protein sequence: CASSSGGPSAE. The entire CDR3 is CASSSGGPSAETLYF.

There are a few counts of this clone. Mouse names are used for the genes. The CDR3 extends 4 residues past the end of the read, so its final part is completed from the germline J gene. The rearrangement joins TRBV19 to TRBJ1-1, with D unclear. This CDR3 spans 12 amino acids. CDR1 FNHDT and CDR2 SITEND come from the germline V gene (reference sequence). The CDR3 protein is CASSITRAEVFF. CDR3 DNA, as far as it was read: TGTGCCAGCAGTATCACGAGGGCA.